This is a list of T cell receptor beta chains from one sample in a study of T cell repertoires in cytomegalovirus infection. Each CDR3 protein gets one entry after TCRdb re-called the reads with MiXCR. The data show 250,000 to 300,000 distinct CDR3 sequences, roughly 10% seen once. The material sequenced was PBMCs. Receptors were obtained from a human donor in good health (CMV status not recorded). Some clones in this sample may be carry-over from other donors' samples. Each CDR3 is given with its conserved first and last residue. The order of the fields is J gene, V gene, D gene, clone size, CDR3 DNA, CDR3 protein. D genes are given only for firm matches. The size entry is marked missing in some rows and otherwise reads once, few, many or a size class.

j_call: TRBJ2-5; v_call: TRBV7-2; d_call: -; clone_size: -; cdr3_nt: TGTGCCAGCAGCTACTTATCCCCCAGGGCTGGGGAGACCCAGTACTTC; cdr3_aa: CASSYLSPRAGETQYF
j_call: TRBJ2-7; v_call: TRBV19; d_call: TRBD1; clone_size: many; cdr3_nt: TGTGCCAGTAGTCCTTGGACAGGGGACCCCTACGAGCAGTACTTC; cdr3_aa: CASSPWTGDPYEQYF
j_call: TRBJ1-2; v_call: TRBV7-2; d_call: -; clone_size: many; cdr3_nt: TGTGCCAGCAGCTTAGCCCCAACTAACTATGGCTACACCTTC; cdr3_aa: CASSLAPTNYGYTF
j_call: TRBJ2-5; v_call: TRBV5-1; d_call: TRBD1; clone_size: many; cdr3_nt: TGCGCCAGCAGCCCTAATACAGGGGTCCAAGAGACCCAGTACTTC; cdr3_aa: CASSPNTGVQETQYF
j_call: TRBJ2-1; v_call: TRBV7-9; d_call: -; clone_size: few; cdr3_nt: TGTGCCAGCAGCTCACCGGACAGTCGGGTCAATGAGCAGTTCTTC; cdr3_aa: CASSSPDSRVNEQFF
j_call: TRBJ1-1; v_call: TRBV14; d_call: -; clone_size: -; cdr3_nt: TGTGCCAGCAGCCAAGATCAGTGGACTGAAGCTTTCTTT; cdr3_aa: CASSQDQWTEAFF
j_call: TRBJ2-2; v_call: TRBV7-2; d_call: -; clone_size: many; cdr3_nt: TGTGCCAGCAGCACCCGACAGAACACCGGGGAGCTGTTTTTT; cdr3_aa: CASSTRQNTGELFF
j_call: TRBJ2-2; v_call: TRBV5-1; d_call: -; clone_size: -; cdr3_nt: TGCGCCAGCAGCTTGGGGACGGATAACACCGGGGAGCTGTTTTTT; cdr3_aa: CASSLGTDNTGELFF
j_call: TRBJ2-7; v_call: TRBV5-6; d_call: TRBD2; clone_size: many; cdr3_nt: TGTGCCAGCACCAGAGTCCCCGGGACTACCTTATCCTACGAGCAGTACTTC; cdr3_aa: CASTRVPGTTLSYEQYF
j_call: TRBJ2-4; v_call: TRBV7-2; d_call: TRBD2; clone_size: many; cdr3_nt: TGTGCCAGCAGCTTAGGGGCACGAGCGGGGGGGCCGAGGGGCAAAAACATTCAGTACTTC; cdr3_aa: CASSLGARAGGPRGKNIQYF
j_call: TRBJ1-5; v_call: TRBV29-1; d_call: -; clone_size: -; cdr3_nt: TGCAGCGTTGTCGAGGGCCCGGGCAATCAGCCCCAGCATTTT; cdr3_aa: CSVVEGPGNQPQHF
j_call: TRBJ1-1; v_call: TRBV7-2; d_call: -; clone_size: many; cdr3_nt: TGTGCCAGCAGCTTAGGGGGGGGGAGGAAAGCTTTCTTT; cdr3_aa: CASSLGGGRKAFF
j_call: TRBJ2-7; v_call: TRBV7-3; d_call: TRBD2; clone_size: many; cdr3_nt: TGTGCCAGCAGCCCGAGCGGGGGTTTGAACGAGCAGTACTTC; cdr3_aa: CASSPSGGLNEQYF
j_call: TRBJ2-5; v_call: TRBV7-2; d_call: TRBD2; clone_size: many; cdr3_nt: TGTGCCAGCAAGGGACTAGCGGGAGAGACCCAGTACTTC; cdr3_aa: CASKGLAGETQYF
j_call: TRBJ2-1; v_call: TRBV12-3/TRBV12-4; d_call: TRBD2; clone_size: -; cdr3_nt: TGTGCCAGCAGTTTACCAGGACTAGTCCACAATGAGCAGTTCTTC; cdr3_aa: CASSLPGLVHNEQFF
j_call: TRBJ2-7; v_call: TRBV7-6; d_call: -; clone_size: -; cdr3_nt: TGTGCCAGCAGCCCGGCCGCGGGGCTGAACTCCTACGAGCAGTACTTC; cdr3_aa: CASSPAAGLNSYEQYF
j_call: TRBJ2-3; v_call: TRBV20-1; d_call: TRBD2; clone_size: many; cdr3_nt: TGCAGTGCTAGAGATCCAAGCGGGGGCCCTCCTAGCACAGATACGCAGTATTTT; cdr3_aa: CSARDPSGGPPSTDTQYF
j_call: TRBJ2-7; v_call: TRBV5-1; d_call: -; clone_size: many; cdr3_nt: TGCGCCAGCAGCTTGACAGGCCCCTACGAGCAGTACTTC; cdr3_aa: CASSLTGPYEQYF
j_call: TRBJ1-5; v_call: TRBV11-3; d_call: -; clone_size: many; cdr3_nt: TGTGCCAGCAGCTTAGATCGGGATACCATTCATAGCAATCAGCCCCAGCATTTT; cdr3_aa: CASSLDRDTIHSNQPQHF
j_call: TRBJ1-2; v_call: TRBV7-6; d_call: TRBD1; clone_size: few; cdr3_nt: TGTGCCAGCAGCACCCGACAGGGAGTTAACTATGGCTACACCTTC; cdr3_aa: CASSTRQGVNYGYTF
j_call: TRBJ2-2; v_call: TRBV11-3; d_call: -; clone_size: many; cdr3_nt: TGTGCCAGCAGCACCCGAAGGGCCGGGGAGCTGTTTTTT; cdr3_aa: CASSTRRAGELFF
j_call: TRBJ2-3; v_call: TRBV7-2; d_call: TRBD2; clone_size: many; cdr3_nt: TGTGCCAGCAGCCCCGGGACTAGCGTGTCAGATACGCAGTATTTT; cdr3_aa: CASSPGTSVSDTQYF